The following is a T cell receptor (beta chain) sequence with its context. Its antigen is unidentified. This sample stems from a study of pediatric ulcerative colitis. Sequencing was performed with immunoSEQ multiplex PCR; in TCRdb, only in-frame clones are kept and a portion is missing. Altogether 65,000 or so clones are present, about nine tenths being singletons, with the ten largest covering approximately 3.5%. At colonoscopy, a blood sample was also collected. Germline CDR1 and CDR2: SGHVS and FQNEAQ. V was cut by 5 bases and J by 2 bases, with 11 bases left in between. The CDR3 is made up of 14 amino acids. Findings of the study overall: This repertoire reflects total lymphocytes rather than subpopulations like regulatory T cells.

Specimen: blood. The receptor was isolated from a boy aged 5-17 years with severe ulcerative colitis. The V and J genes are TRBV7-8 and TRBJ2-3; D assignment may be TRBD1 or TRBD2 (5 bases each). The CDR3 protein is CASSRGVHTDTQYF. The DNA of the CDR3 is TGTGCCAGCAGCCGAGGGGTACACACAGATACGCAGTATTTT.